This TCR beta chain was captured by sequencing in a study of T cells in Graves' hyperthyroidism and ophthalmopathy. Study-level points and caveats: Separating ophthalmopathy from stable hyperthyroidism was achieved by a 13 V-J model. Blood also carried most thyroid clonotypes expanded above 0.001.

Regarding this clonotype: Its antigen is as yet unknown.

Diagnosing involved the use of clinical symptoms, serum thyroxine and TRAb, thyroid ultrasound and orbital computed tomography. The PBMCs were taken from less than 11 ml of fresh peripheral blood. The CDR3 regions of TCR beta were amplified from RNA transcripts. A set of HTBI primers served as the primers for a first-round RT-PCR of the TCR CDR3. TCRdb recomputed calls from the multiplex PCR reads with MiXCR, one row per CDR3 protein. The repertoire holds about 250,000 distinct CDR3 sequences, approximately 20% seen once, with under 65% in the top ten. The CDR3 contains 16 residues. Germline values: CDR1 KGHDR, CDR2 SFDVKD. V shed 0 bases, J shed 7 bases, and the junction held 8 bases outside the gene matches.

This receptor was obtained from a man aged 25-45 years with Graves' ophthalmopathy. This chain links TRBV24-1 with TRBJ2-1; TRBD2 aligns across 7 bases. Sequencing was carried out using blood. The CDR3 region is CATSDLEAGVENEQFF. The CDR3 bases are TGTGCCACCAGTGATTTGGAGGCGGGAGTAGAAAATGAGCAGTTCTTC.